This paragraph reports one T cell receptor beta chain. With UMIs, 5'RACE template switching was used to make TCR beta cDNA. TCRdb re-called the 5' RACE reads and shows each CDR3 protein once, DNA omitted. The sample has roughly 300,000 distinct CDR3 sequences; the top ten hold 4.2%. The data are from a study of T cells expressing NK-cell markers. Study information: Seven of the eight sequenced donors were HCMV-seropositive; one was seronegative.

This TCR was sampled from a woman aged 18 to 69 in good health. The sequenced sample consisted of blood T cells: a sorted CD56 or NKG2C T cell subset, CD4+ or CD8+ T cells, or bulk PBMC T cells (not recorded which).

CDR3 residues: CASSPQADYGYTF. The chain joins TRBV14 to TRBJ1-2. Germline V CDR1 and CDR2: SGHDN, FVKESK. CDR3 size: 13 residues.